This T cell receptor (beta chain) was sequenced for a study of blood T cell repertoires in COVID-19. About the study: Both acute and convalescent COVID-19 samples were obtained from the United States, Italy and Spain.

In the authors' methods: Amplification of reference gene primers was used by the study to estimate nucleated cell counts. Clones were sequenced by immunoSEQ multiplex PCR, and TCRdb holds only the in-frame ones, with some missing. V, J and clone size are those of that table, while D and trimming were read from the DNA. The sample comprises around 400,000 clones, roughly 90% of which are singletons, and roughly 1.2% rests with the top ten. This TCR was recovered from a man aged 35 to 55 with acute or convalescent COVID-19. The sequenced sample consisted of peripheral blood.

The chain's CDR3 is CASSEVHYANQPQHF. In DNA, the CDR3 is TGTGCCAGCAGTGAAGTCCACTATGCCAATCAGCCCCAGCATTTT. The chain recombines TRBV6-1 with TRBJ1-5; D call uncertain. Germline values: CDR1 MNHNS, CDR2 SASEGT. The CDR3 sequence is 15 residues long. Trimming stripped 1 base from V and 3 bases from J, with 10 bases between.